This passage covers 24 T cell receptor beta chains from one sample sequenced in a study of radiation and T cells in renal cell carcinoma. Specified time point: blood 4 weeks post-SBRT, at nephrectomy. Treatment in this sample: 15 Gy SBRT to primary tumor, nephrectomy 4 weeks later. Some clones are missing from TCRdb's copy, which holds only in-frame ones; the method was immunoSEQ multiplex PCR. The table includes about 170,000 clones, 88% detected once. The sample in question was blood, obtained from a patient whose treatment included radiotherapy and nephrectomy. The source is a woman aged 45 to 65 with renal cell carcinoma.

The rearrangement links TRBV2 to TRBJ1-6; possible D gene TRBD1, 5 bases. Trimming stripped 6 bases from V and 10 bases from J, with 13 bases between. The CDR3 loop spans 13 amino acids. Germline V lookup: CDR1 SNHLY, CDR2 FYNNEI. For the CDR3, the DNA is TGTGCCAGCAGGACAGAGGGCCCCTCACCCCTCCACTTT. Translation gives CASRTEGPSPLHF. Filled out from reference TRBV2 and TRBJ1-6, the complete variable domain reads EPEVTQTPSHQVTQMGQEVILRCVPISNHLYFYWYRQILGQKVEFLVSFYNNEISEKSEIFDDQFSVERPDGSNFTLKIRSTKLEDSAMYFCASRTEGPSPLHFGNGTRLTVT.

This chain uses TRBV7-2 with TRBJ2-2; 10 nucleotides match TRBD2. The CDR3 totals 16 residues. The junction had 11 bases not matched to a gene; V was cut back by 6 bases and J by 7 bases. Germline loops: CDR1 SGHTA, CDR2 FQGNSA. The DNA for the CDR3 is TGTGCCAGCAGAACCCCCCGAGCGGGGGGGATCGGGGAGCTGTTTTTT. This encodes CASRTPRAGGIGELFF.

This rearrangement joins TRBV4-1 to TRBJ2-1; D gene ambiguous. CDR1 and CDR2 from the germline V gene are MGHRA and YSYEKL. Trimming stripped 3 bases from V and 1 base from J, with 10 bases between. This CDR3 spans 15 amino acids. The DNA of the CDR3 is TGCGCCAGCAGCCAGTTCGATAGTTCCTACAATGAGCAGTTCTTC. As protein: CASSQFDSSYNEQFF.

The chain couples TRBV2 to TRBJ2-3, with D possibly TRBD2 on 6 matching bases. This CDR3 region has 15 residues. The V gene's germline CDR1 is SNHLY and CDR2 FYNNEI. V was clipped by 2 bases and J by 4 bases, with 13 bases between them. Written as DNA, the CDR3 is TGTGCCAGCAGTGAAATGGGGGGTTTGCCAGATACGCAGTATTTT. Protein sequence: CASSEMGGLPDTQYF.

This chain connects TRBV6-5 to TRBJ1-4; 7 bases line up with TRBD1. V was clipped by 6 bases and J by 10 bases; unmatched bases: 14. This CDR3 is 15 amino acids long. Germline-derived CDR1 and CDR2 are MNHEY and SVGAGI. CDR3 in DNA: TGTGCCAGCAGATACGAAAGACAGGGACGGGGAAAACTGTTTTTT. This gives the protein CASRYERQGRGKLFF.

V is TRBV29-1 and J is TRBJ1-2; D is possibly TRBD1 (5 bases). Per germline, CDR1 SQVTM and CDR2 ANQGSEA. CDR3 length equals 12 residues. V was pared by 7 bases and J by 8 bases, with 17 bases between. CDR3 sequence: CSAEEGAEGYTF. In DNA, the CDR3 is TGCAGCGCTGAGGAAGGGGCGGAGGGCTACACCTTC.

This chain links TRBV4-1 with TRBJ2-1; 7 positions match TRBD2. The CDR3 has 13 residues. The germline gives CDR1 MGHRA, CDR2 YSYEKL. V was pared by 4 bases and J by 8 bases, with 5 bases of the junction left unmatched. The CDR3: CASSLKGGDEQFF. The DNA for the CDR3 is TGCGCCAGCAGCCTCAAGGGAGGGGATGAGCAGTTCTTC.

This clone was detected a few times. The V and J genes are TRBV9 and TRBJ1-1; D ambiguous. Germline-derived CDR1 and CDR2 are SGDLS and YYNGEE. This CDR3 contains 13 residues. Trimming shortened V by 0 bases and J by 1 base, and 4 bases separated the two germline ends. The CDR3 nucleotides read TGTGCCAGCAGCGTAGCGGAGAACACTGAAGCTTTCTTT. Translating it yields CASSVAENTEAFF.

The chain links TRBV9 to TRBJ1-5; D unresolved. Germline V gene sequence: CDR1 SGDLS, CDR2 YYNGEE. CDR3 length equals 12 residues. Trimming shortened V by 3 bases and J by 10 bases, and 11 bases separated the two germline ends. The CDR3 sequence is CASSAVGCPQHF. CDR3 coding DNA: TGTGCCAGCAGCGCTGTGGGGTGTCCCCAGCATTTT.

The gene calls are TRBV5-8 and TRBJ2-7, with a weak D call TRBD1 (6 bases). Deletions cut 0 bases from V and 5 bases from J, with 12 bases between. CDR3 size: 14 residues. The V gene's germline CDR1 is SGHTS and CDR2 YDEGEE. Written as DNA, the CDR3 is TGTGCCAGCAGCTTGGGCCAGGGGCTCGACGAGCAGTACTTC. As protein: CASSLGQGLDEQYF.

The rearrangement joins TRBV7-8 to TRBJ1-2, with D maybe TRBD1 (6 bases). The CDR3 has 15 residues. Germline CDR1 is SGHVS and CDR2 is FQNEAQ. The V and J ends lost 4 bases and 8 bases respectively, with 20 bases between them. This CDR3 is CASSYAGASPGGYTF. In DNA form, the CDR3 reads TGTGCCAGCAGCTATGCGGGGGCATCCCCAGGAGGCTACACCTTC.

The chain uses TRBV10-3 and TRBJ1-6; 7 nucleotides line up with TRBD1. Germline CDR1 ENHRY, CDR2 SYGVKD. V lost 6 bases to trimming and J lost 6 bases; unmatched junction nucleotides: 5. The CDR3 loop spans 14 amino acids. The CDR3 loop is CAIRRAGGNSPLHF. The CDR3 nucleotides are TGTGCCATCAGGCGGGCAGGGGGTAATTCACCCCTCCACTTT.

The chain combines TRBV7-9 with TRBJ2-1; D remains unclear. This CDR3 has 16 amino acids. V lost 4 bases and J 3 bases, leaving 16 bases between the germline ends. Germline CDR1 and CDR2: SEHNR and FQNEAQ (reference sequence). CDR3 amino acids: CASSSLGQPGYNEQFF. The CDR3 coding sequence is TGTGCCAGCAGCTCCTTGGGCCAGCCGGGCTACAATGAGCAGTTCTTC.

Only one count was recorded for this clone. This chain links TRBV30 with TRBJ2-1; 8 nucleotides align to TRBD2. Trimming took 0 bases from V and 6 from J; bases not matched to a gene: 4. The CDR3 consists of 14 residues. Germline CDR1 reads GTSNPN; CDR2 reads SVGIG (reference sequence). CDR3: CAWSVERGFNEQFF. The CDR3 DNA reads as TGTGCCTGGAGTGTCGAGCGGGGGTTCAATGAGCAGTTCTTC.

CDR3 bases: TGTGCCAGCAGACGGGACTTCGGCCAGCCCCAGCATTTT. Encoded protein: CASRRDFGQPQHF. The V call is TRBV7-2, the J call TRBJ1-5, with a tentative D call TRBD1 (5 bases). CDR1 and CDR2 (germline): SGHTA, FQGNSA. CDR3 length: 13 amino acids. Trimming took off 6 bases at V and 7 bases at J, with 13 bases between the two ends.

The chain employs TRBV11-2 and TRBJ2-7, with D possibly TRBD2 on 5 matching bases. V lost 1 base and J 3 bases, leaving 10 bases between the germline ends. Germline lookup yields CDR1 SGHAT and CDR2 FQNNGV. This CDR3 has 14 residues. CDR3 loop: CASSLVGRNYEQYF. The CDR3 DNA reads as TGTGCCAGCAGCTTAGTAGGGAGAAACTACGAGCAGTACTTC. The full variable domain, rest sourced from reference TRBV11-2 and TRBJ2-7, is EAGVAQSPRYKIIEKRQSVAFWCNPISGHATLYWYQQILGQGPKLLIQFQNNGVVDDSQLPKDRFSAERLKGVDSTLKIQPAKLEDSAVYLCASSLVGRNYEQYFGPGTRLTVT.

The chain links TRBV5-5 to TRBJ2-1, with 8 bases matching TRBD1. The CDR3 has 15 amino acids. Germline V gene lookup returns CDR1 SGHKS and CDR2 YYEKEE (reference sequence). V trimming: 3 bases; J trimming: 8 bases; junction bases outside the gene matches: 10. This CDR3 reads CASSWLGTGNDEQFF. CDR3 in DNA: TGTGCCAGCAGCTGGCTCGGGACAGGCAACGATGAGCAGTTCTTC.

V gene TRBV21-1 combines with J gene TRBJ1-2. TRBV21-1 is a documented pseudogene. The CDR3 contains 12 residues. In DNA, the CDR3 is TGTGCCAGCAGCAGTTTCTGGGATGGCTACACCTTC. Encoded protein: CASSSFWDGYTF.

The rearrangement joins TRBV21-1 to TRBJ1-3. TRBV21-1 is recorded as a pseudogene. The CDR3 covers 16 residues. DNA for the CDR3: TGTGCCAGCAATCCTGGGAGGACCCAAAGGGGAAACACCATATATTTT. Amino acids: CASNPGRTQRGNTIYF.

CDR3 coding DNA: TGTGCCAGCAGCATCCAGGGAGGAAATGAAAAACTGTTTTTT. Residues: CASSIQGGNEKLFF. The rearrangement joins TRBV7-2 to TRBJ1-4, with D perhaps matching TRBD1 (5 bases). The CDR3 is 14 residues long. V was clipped by 5 bases and J by 5 bases, with 12 bases between them. Germline assignment: CDR1 SGHTA and CDR2 FQGNSA.

The genes are TRBV6-6 and TRBJ1-3; 9 bases agree with TRBD1. With V trimmed by 2 bases and J by 4 bases, 6 bases remained unmatched. Germline lookup yields CDR1 MNHNY and CDR2 SVGAGI (reference sequence). The CDR3 has 16 amino acids. CDR3 DNA sequence: TGTGCCAGCAGTTACACTTCCGGGACAGGGGGAAACACCATATATTTT. Protein product: CASSYTSGTGGNTIYF.

The chain carries TRBV7-2 and TRBJ1-2, with D hard to call. There are 14 residues in the CDR3. The V gene's germline CDR1 is SGHTA and CDR2 FQGNSA. V was shortened by 4 bases and J by 0 bases, with 9 bases between the two germline ends. The CDR3 sequence is CASSSKRANYGYTF. The CDR3 coding sequence is TGTGCCAGCAGCTCTAAACGGGCTAACTATGGCTACACCTTC.

The V gene is TRBV4-2, the J gene TRBJ2-1; D possibly corresponds to TRBD1 (6 bases). Germline CDR1 is LGHNA and CDR2 is YNFKEQ. This CDR3 is 11 amino acids long. The V and J ends lost 6 bases and 12 bases respectively, with 12 bases between them. CDR3 residues: CASSSPRGQFF. The CDR3 DNA follows: TGTGCCAGCAGTTCACCCAGGGGGCAGTTCTTC.

The chain employs TRBV12-5 and TRBJ1-5; D remains unclear. Trimming left V 5 bases short and J 0 bases short, with 11 bases between. The CDR3 is 15 residues long. CDR1 and CDR2 (germline): LGHNT, FRNRAP. The CDR3 loop reads CASGPLEYSNQPQHF. The CDR3 coding sequence is TGTGCTAGTGGTCCCCTGGAGTATAGCAATCAGCCCCAGCATTTT. Full variable domain (remainder filled in from reference TRBV12-5 and TRBJ1-5): DARVTQTPRHKVTEMGQEVTMRCQPILGHNTVFWYRQTMMQGLELLAYFRNRAPLDDSGMPKDRFSAEMPDATLATLKIQPSEPRDSAVYFCASGPLEYSNQPQHFGDGTRLSIL.